This T cell receptor beta chain appears in the sequencing data of a study of cytomegalovirus exposure and HLA in healthy donors (TCRdb year 2017). Regarding the study in general: An earlier analysis of several hundred of the donors reported about 260 Gb of sequence data and around 120 million unique TCR beta sequences obtained from some 200 million T cells. Donor age, sex, ethnicity and CMV serostatus were collected together with the repertoire data. An earlier analysis of 587 of the donors used high-throughput TCR beta sequencing to judge whether each TCR beta V gene segment behaved as functional or pseudogenic. All discovery cohort repertoires had been generated on a single sequencing platform. Among the approximately 400 genotyped donors, approximately 81% belonged to the genetic ancestry cluster associated with self-reported Caucasian donors. The number of typed donors differed by locus: roughly 620-640 for A, B, C, DRB1 and DQB1; approximately 540 for DQA1; some 590 for DPA1; and approximately 450 for DPB1. Four or five DR-DQ haplotypes were handled as single units for association and clustering because linkage in the cohort was strong. High-throughput TCR immunosequencing, statistical association of individual TCRs with disease status, and machine learning were combined to predict cytomegalovirus infection status. Class I and class II HLA loci were covered by the typing at four-digit resolution. An early release that covered roughly 600 HLA-typed donors contained approximately 300 gigabases of sequencing data and roughly 84 million unique TCR sequences. A later genetic analysis used genome-wide SNP genotypes for about 60% of the roughly 700 donors, treating that subset as a discovery cohort. Along with the roughly 710-subject first cohort, a separate validation cohort of over a hundred different subjects was used. In a later analysis, previously published TCR beta repertoires from more than 500 donors were re-analyzed and high-resolution HLA genotyping was added so that TCR occurrence patterns could be studied. The study aimed to test whether signatures of past pathogen exposure could be identified by cataloging public T cell receptors. On average, roughly 240,000 unique TCR beta nucleotide sequences were sequenced per donor among 398 genotyped donors of the cohort, with roughly 18% of those sequences being non-productive. Rather than using new phenotypic data, the later analysis identified candidate immune exposures from TCR beta sequences and from how often those sequences occurred across donors. The T cell repertoires of 666 subjects were profiled by immunosequencing and related to cytomegalovirus serostatus.

CDR1 and CDR2 (MNHEY, SMNVEV) derive from the germline V gene (reference sequence). The germline ends are 9 bases apart after V is trimmed by 0 bases and J by 3 bases. The CDR3 runs 15 amino acids, cysteine and phenylalanine included. Only the CDR3 part of the read is kept: 45 bases, read in frame from the first base. This clone has just a few counts. Its antigen remains undetermined. No base quality information exists; no much larger clone differs at one position. The library was obtained by the immunoSEQ multiplex PCR assay. For the multiplex PCR, a mixture combining 60 forward primers for TCR Vbeta segments and 13 reverse primers for TCR Jbeta segments was used. The CDR3 region of rearranged TCR beta genes was amplified from genomic DNA by a multiplex PCR assay. The Illumina HiSeq System was used to sequence the amplified TCR beta libraries as 87-base-pair reads. In the source study's methods: A later analysis counted tens of millions of unique TCR beta chains across the 700 or so repertoires, and approximately 11 million of these chains were shared by at least two donors. To remove PCR and sequencing errors, raw reads were error-corrected and collapsed into unique sequences using a nearest-neighbor algorithm that merged closely related sequences. CDR3 sequences were aligned to IMGT reference sequences to assign V, D and J gene segments. For a sequence to be retained, a match of at least six nucleotides was required to both a V gene segment and a J gene segment. A rearrangement was called productive if the CDR3 had no stop codons and remained in frame with V and J, and every other rearrangement was called non-productive. CDR3 was defined by IMGT convention, running from the second conserved V-encoded cysteine to the conserved J-encoded phenylalanine. Sequences without an unambiguous match to a single V gene segment were excluded from the earlier analysis of several hundred of the donors. An earlier analysis of 587 of the donors called V segments functional above 56.7% productive rearrangements and segregating when the between-donor standard deviation exceeded 5%. A statistical classification framework was built for diagnosing cytomegalovirus status from the catalog of TCR beta chain sequences. V and J gene assignment, in a later analysis, came from comparing TCR nucleotide sequences with IMGT/GENE-DB human TR gene sequences. In a later analysis, CDR3 sequences and most-parsimonious VDJ recombination scenarios were assigned using the TCRdist pipeline. In a later analysis, each TCR beta chain was defined by its CDR3 amino acid sequence together with its V-gene family, and reads lacking a unique V-gene family were excluded. As a way to deal with suspected cross-contamination and a sequencing artifact, a later analysis dropped under 600 nucleotide sequences that were highly shared and had low generation probability. In a later analysis, a clonal expansion index for each public chain was calculated from normalized within-repertoire ranks of inferred template counts. Generation probabilities in a later analysis came from a VDJ recombination model fitted to out-of-frame rearrangements, and those results were checked against IGoR. A later analysis scored TCR-TCR, TCR-HLA and TCR-CMV co-occurrence with hypergeometric tests, applying a repertoire-size bias correction to TCR pairs. A later analysis estimated false discovery rates by permuting HLA or CMV assignments 20 times. In a later analysis, co-occurring TCRs were grouped using DBSCAN, and TCRdist sequence similarity was added for clustering within HLA-allele-positive subsets. Repertoires with fewer than 30,000 or more than 120,000 public chains were left out of co-occurrence clustering, as were four to six repertoires with anomalous nucleotide sharing. TCRdb obtained this table from immuneACCESS and retained in-frame rearrangements with V and J assigned. These tables miss some clones; where compared with another copy, unresolved V genes account for less than half of the shortfall, and the remainder is unexplained. For V, J and clone size, that table is used; D and trimming come from the DNA. Here the sample has about 140,000 clones; about 10% occur a single time. The top ten clones comprise less than 2% of the sample.

General conclusions and limits of the study: An association between a missense DCLRE1C variant and V-gene and J-gene trimming of TCR beta chains was found in a later genetic analysis and replicated in an independent cohort. Across donors, most TCR sequences were observed very rarely, whereas some public TCRs were present in many individuals. Several of the top co-occurrence clusters appeared to be linked to parvovirus B19, influenza, CMV and Epstein-Barr virus, according to a later analysis. Sequencing depth was assumed to be roughly uniform across donors in the presence/absence analyses, though that assumption may not hold. A total of 150 to 200 TCR beta chains were listed by the study as associated with cytomegalovirus. When HLA alleles, especially DR and DQ, strongly co-occurred, attributing TCR associations to individual alleles was difficult. A later genetic analysis reported fewer N-insertions in productive TCRs among donors in an Asian-associated ancestry cluster than the roughly 650-donor mean. In a later analysis, most CMV-associated TCR beta chains were found to appear HLA-restricted, with HLA associations seemingly driven largely by CMV exposure. Cytomegalovirus status was reported to be diagnosed by the classifier with high specificity and sensitivity in both the original and validation cohorts. In a later analysis, TCR association rates were found to vary across HLA loci, with the most associated TCRs seen for DRB1 alleles and the fewest for HLA-C alleles. In vitro tests confirmed that a few of the cytomegalovirus-associated TCR beta chains recognize cytomegalovirus antigens. In an earlier analysis of roughly 500 of the donors, most TCR beta V segments appeared in productive rearrangements about 90% or about 30% of the time, broadly matching IMGT annotations. Some IMGT-functional V segments, including TRBV6-2 and TRBV6-3, could not be distinguished by the 87-base-pair reads and were therefore excluded. In a later analysis, HLA-associated TCR beta chains showed more clonal expansion and lower generation probabilities than non-associated chains that were equally common. A group of highly shared sequence variants was considered likely to be a technical artifact of the sequencing pipeline. For the cohort, immune exposure information was limited to CMV serostatus. A further reported finding was that TCR beta sequences accurately predicted the HLA-A and HLA-B alleles for most subjects in the first cohort. HLA typing was unavailable for some donors at each locus, so association tests used only the typed subset. According to the authors, the approach could potentially be generalized to other disease states and immunological phenotypes. Only TCR beta chains were sequenced in this cohort, and the absence of alpha or paired-chain data limited detectable features. Because counts were too low, seventeen rarely observed V segments, including chromosome 9 orphons, were left out of the earlier analysis of 500 to 750 of the donors. At a false discovery rate of 0.05, a later analysis linked about 16,000 TCR beta sequences to specific HLA alleles. Correlated functional status among segregating V segments might be attributable to linkage disequilibrium, but an unknown experimental factor could not be ruled out.

The cohort was made up of several hundred healthy bone marrow donors. Cohort members were all nominally healthy when sampled, although unrecorded immune exposures were likely present. The donor was CMV seronegative and was included in the group of over 300 seronegative cohort members. A peripheral blood sample was provided by each donor, and peripheral blood mononuclear cells were used for TCR beta sequencing. The Qiagen DNeasy Blood Extraction Kit was used to extract genomic DNA from the blood cell samples. Sequenced input: PBMCs. This chain is built from TRBV27 and TRBJ1-5, with an unclear D gene assignment. The source is a middle-aged man in good health and CMV-seronegative. The DNA reads as follows: TGTGCCAGCAGTTTATCGAGCCTATTCAATCAGCCCCAGCATTTT. It codes for CASSLSSLFNQPQHF.